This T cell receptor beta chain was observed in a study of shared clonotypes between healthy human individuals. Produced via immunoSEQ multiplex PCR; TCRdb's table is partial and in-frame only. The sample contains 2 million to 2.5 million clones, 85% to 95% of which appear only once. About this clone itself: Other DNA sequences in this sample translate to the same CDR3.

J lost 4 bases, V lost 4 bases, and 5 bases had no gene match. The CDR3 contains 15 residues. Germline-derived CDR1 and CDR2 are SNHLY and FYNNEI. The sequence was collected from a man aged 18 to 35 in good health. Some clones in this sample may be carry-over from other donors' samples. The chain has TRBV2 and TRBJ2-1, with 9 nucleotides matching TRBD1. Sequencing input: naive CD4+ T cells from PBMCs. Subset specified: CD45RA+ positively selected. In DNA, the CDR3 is TGTGCCAGCAGTGGAGACAGGGGGGCTTACAATGAGCAGTTCTTC. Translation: CASSGDRGAYNEQFF. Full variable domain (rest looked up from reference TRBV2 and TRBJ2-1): EPEVTQTPSHQVTQMGQEVILRCVPISNHLYFYWYRQILGQKVEFLVSFYNNEISEKSEIFDDQFSVERPDGSNFTLKIRSTKLEDSAMYFCASSGDRGAYNEQFFGPGTRLTVL.